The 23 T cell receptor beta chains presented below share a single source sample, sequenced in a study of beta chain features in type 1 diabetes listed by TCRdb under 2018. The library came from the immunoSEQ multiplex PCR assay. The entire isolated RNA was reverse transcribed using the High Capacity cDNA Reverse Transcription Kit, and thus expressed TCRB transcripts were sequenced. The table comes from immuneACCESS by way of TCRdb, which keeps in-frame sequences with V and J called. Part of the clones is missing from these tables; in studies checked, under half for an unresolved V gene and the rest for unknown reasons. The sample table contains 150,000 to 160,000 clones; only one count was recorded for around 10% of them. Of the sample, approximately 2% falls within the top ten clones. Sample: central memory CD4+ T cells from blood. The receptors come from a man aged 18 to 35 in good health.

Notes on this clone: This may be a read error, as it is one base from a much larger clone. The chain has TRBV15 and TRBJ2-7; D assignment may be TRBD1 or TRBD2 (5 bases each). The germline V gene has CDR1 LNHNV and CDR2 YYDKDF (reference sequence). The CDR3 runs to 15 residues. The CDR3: CASSNMLRGSYEQYF. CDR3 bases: TGTGCCTCCAGCAATATGTTGAGGGGATCCTACGAGCAGTACTTC.

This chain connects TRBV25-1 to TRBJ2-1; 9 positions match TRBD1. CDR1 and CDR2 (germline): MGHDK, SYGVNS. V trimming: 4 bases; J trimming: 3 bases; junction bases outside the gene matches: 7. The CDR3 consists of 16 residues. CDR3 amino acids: CASSGPGTGYYNEQFF. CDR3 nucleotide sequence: TGTGCCAGCAGTGGACCCGGGACAGGGTACTACAATGAGCAGTTCTTC. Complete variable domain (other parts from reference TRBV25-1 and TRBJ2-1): EADIYQTPRYLVIGTGKKITLECSQTMGHDKMYWYQQDPGMELHLIHYSYGVNSTEKGDLSSESTVSRIRTEHFPLTLESARPSHTSQYLCASSGPGTGYYNEQFFGPGTRLTVL.

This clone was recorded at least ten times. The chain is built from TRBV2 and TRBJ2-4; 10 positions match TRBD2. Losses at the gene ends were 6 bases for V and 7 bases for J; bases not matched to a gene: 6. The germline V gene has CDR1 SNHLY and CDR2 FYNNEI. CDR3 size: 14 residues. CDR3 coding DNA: TGTGCCAGCAGGCTAGCGGGAGCTGGGAACATTCAGTACTTC. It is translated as CASRLAGAGNIQYF.

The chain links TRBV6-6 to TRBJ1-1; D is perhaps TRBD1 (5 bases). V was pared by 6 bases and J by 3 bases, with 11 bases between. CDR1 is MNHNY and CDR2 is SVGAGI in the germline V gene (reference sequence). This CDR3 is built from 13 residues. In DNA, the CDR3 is TGTGCCAGCAGCCCGACAGTGGACACTGAAGCTTTCTTT. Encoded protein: CASSPTVDTEAFF.

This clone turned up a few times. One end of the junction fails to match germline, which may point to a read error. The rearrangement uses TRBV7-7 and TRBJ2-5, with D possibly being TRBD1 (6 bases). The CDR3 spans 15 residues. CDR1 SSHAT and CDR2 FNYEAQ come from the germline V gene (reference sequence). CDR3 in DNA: TGTGCTAGCAGCTCCCCACAACAGGGAATAGAGACCCAGTACTTC. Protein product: CASSSPQQGIETQYF.

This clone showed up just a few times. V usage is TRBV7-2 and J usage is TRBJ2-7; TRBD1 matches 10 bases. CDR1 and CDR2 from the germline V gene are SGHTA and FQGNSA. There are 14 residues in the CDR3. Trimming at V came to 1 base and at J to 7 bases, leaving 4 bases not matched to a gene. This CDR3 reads CASSLGGQGSEQYF. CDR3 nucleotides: TGTGCCAGCAGCTTAGGGGGACAGGGGAGTGAGCAGTACTTC.

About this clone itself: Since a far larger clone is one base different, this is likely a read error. The CDR3 loop reads CASSQYQGSSYNSPLHF. In DNA form, the CDR3 reads TGTGCCAGCAGCCAATATCAGGGTAGCTCCTATAATTCACCCCTCCACTTT. The rearrangement joins TRBV14 to TRBJ1-6; tentatively, D is TRBD1 (5 bases). The CDR3 totals 17 residues. Trimming removed 2 bases at V and 0 bases at J, with 11 bases between. Germline CDR1 is SGHDN and CDR2 is FVKESK.

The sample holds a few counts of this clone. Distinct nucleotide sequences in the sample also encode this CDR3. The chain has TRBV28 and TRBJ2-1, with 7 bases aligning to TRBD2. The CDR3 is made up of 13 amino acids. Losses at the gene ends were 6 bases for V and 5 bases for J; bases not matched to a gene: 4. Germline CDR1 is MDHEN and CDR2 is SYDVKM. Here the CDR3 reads CASSWGRDNEQFF. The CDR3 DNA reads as TGTGCCAGCAGCTGGGGGAGGGACAATGAGCAGTTCTTC.

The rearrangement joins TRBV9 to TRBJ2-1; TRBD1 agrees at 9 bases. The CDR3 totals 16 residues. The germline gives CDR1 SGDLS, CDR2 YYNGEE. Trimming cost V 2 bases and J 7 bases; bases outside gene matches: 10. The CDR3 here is CASSVSKGQGRNEQFF. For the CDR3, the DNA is TGTGCCAGCAGCGTGTCCAAGGGACAGGGTCGGAATGAGCAGTTCTTC.

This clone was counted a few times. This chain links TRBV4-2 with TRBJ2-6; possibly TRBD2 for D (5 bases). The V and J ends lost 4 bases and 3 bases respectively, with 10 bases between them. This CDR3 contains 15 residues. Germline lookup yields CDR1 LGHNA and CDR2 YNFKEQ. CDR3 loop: CASSPPGVGANVLTF. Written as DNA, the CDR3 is TGTGCCAGCAGCCCCCCCGGGGTTGGGGCCAACGTCCTGACTTTC.

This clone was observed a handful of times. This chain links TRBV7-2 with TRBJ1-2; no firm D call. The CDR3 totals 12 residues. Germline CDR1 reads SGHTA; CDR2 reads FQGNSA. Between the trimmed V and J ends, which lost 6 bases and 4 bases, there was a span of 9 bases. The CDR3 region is CASRLSSYGYTF. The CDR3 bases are TGTGCCAGCAGACTTTCTTCCTATGGCTACACCTTC.

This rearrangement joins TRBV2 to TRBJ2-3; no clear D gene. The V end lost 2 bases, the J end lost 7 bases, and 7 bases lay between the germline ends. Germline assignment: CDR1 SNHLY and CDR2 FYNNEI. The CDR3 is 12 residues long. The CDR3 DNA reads TGTGCCAGCAGTGAAAGGAGCTATACGCAGTATTTT. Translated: CASSERSYTQYF.

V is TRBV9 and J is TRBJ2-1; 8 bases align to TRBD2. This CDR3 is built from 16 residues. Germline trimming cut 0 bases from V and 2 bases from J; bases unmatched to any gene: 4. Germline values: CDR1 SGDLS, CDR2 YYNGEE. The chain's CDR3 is CASSVGSGRAYNEQFF. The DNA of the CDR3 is TGTGCCAGCAGCGTAGGGAGCGGGAGAGCCTACAATGAGCAGTTCTTC.

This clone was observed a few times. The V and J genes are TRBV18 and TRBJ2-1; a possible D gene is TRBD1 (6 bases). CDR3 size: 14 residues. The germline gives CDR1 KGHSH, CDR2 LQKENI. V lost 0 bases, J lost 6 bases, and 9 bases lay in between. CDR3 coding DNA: TGTGCCAGCTCACCACCGAGCAGGGGCAATGAGCAGTTCTTC. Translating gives CASSPPSRGNEQFF. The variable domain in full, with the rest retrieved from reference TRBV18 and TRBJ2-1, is NAGVMQNPRHLVRRRGQEARLRCSPMKGHSHVYWYRQLPEEGLKFMVYLQKENIIDESGMPKERFSAEFPKEGPSILRIQQVVRGDSAAYFCASSPPSRGNEQFFGPGTRLTVL.

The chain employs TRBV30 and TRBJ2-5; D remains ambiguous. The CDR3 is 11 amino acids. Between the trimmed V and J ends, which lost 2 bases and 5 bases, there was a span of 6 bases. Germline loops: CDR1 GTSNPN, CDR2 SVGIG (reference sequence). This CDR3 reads CAWSSEETQYF. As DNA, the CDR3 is TGTGCCTGGAGTTCGGAGGAGACCCAGTACTTC.

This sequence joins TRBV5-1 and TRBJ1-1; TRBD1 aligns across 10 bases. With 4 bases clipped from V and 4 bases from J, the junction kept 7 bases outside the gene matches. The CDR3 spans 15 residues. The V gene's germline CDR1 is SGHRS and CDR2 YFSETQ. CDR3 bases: TGCGCCAGCAGCCGGGACAGGGGCCGGGCCACTGAAGCTTTCTTT. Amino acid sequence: CASSRDRGRATEAFF. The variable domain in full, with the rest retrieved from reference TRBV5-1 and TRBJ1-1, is KAGVTQTPRYLIKTRGQQVTLSCSPISGHRSVSWYQQTPGQGLQFLFEYFSETQRNKGNFPGRFSGRQFSNSRSEMNVSTLELGDSALYLCASSRDRGRATEAFFGQGTRLTVV.

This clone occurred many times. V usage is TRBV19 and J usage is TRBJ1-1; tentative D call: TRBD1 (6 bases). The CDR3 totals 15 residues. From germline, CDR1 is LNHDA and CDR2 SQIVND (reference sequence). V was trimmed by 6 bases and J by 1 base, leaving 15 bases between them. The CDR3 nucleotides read TGTGCCAGTAGAACCCTAGGACAGTCGAACACTGAAGCTTTCTTT. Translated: CASRTLGQSNTEAFF.

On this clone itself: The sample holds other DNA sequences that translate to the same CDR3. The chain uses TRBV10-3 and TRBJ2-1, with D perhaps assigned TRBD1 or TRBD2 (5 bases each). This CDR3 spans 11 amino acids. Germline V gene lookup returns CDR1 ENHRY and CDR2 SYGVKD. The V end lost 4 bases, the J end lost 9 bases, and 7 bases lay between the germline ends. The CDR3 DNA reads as TGTGCCATCAGTGGGGGGATTGAGCAGTTCTTC. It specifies CAISGGIEQFF.

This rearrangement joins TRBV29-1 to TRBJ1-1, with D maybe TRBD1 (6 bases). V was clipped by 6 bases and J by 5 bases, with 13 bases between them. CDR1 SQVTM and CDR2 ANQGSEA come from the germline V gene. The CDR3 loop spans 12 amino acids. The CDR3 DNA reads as TGCAGCGTGGCCAGGGGCGAGACTGAAGCTTTCTTT. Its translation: CSVARGETEAFF.

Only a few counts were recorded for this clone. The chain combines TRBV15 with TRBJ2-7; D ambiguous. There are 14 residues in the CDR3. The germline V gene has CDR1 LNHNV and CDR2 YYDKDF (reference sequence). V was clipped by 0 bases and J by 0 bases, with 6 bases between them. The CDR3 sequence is CATSREVSSYEQYF. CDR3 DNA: TGTGCCACCAGCAGAGAAGTGAGCTCCTACGAGCAGTACTTC. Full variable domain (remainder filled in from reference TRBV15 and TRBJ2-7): DAMVIQNPRYQVTQFGKPVTLSCSQTLNHNVMYWYQQKSSQAPKLLFHYYDKDFNNEADTPDNFQSRRPNTSFCFLDIRSPGLGDTAMYLCATSREVSSYEQYFGPGTRLTVT.

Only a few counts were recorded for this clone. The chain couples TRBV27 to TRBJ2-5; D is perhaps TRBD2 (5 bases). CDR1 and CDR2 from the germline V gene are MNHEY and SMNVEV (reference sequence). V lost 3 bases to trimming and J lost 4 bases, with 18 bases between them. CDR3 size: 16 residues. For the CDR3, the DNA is TGTGCCAGCAGTTTTTTAGCGCGTCTCGCGGGAGAGACCCAGTACTTC. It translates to CASSFLARLAGETQYF.

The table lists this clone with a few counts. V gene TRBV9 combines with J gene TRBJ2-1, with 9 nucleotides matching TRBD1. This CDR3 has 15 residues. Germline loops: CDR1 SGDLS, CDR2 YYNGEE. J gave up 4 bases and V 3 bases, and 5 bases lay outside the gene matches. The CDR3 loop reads CASSGTGTGYNEQFF. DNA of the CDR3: TGTGCCAGCAGCGGAACCGGGACAGGGTACAATGAGCAGTTCTTC.

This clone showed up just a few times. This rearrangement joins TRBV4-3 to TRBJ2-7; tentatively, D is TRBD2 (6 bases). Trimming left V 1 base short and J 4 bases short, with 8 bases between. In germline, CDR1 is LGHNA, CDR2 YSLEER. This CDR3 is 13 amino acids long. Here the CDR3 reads CASSQGGTYEQYF. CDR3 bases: TGCGCCAGCAGCCAAGGCGGGACGTACGAGCAGTACTTC.